This T cell receptor (beta chain) was captured in a study of cytomegalovirus exposure and HLA in healthy donors. Germline lookup yields CDR1 WNHNN and CDR2 SYGVQD (reference sequence). With V trimmed by 3 bases and J by 6 bases, 7 bases remained unmatched. The CDR3 runs 14 residues. Findings of the study overall: A classifier reportedly called cytomegalovirus status with high sensitivity and specificity. For presence/absence analyses, sequencing depth was assumed to be roughly uniform across donors. In a later analysis, V- and J-gene trimming of beta chains associated with a DCLRE1C missense variant, replicated independently.

It was with 60 Vbeta and 13 Jbeta primers that the PCR ran. This table comes from immunoSEQ multiplex PCR, and its TCRdb copy is limited to in-frame clones, with some not included. Of 120,000 to 150,000 clones listed, around 76% are singletons. Details on this clone: Its antigen is undetermined.

Those who donated were healthy bone marrow donors. The sample comprised PBMCs. This chain connects TRBV10-1 to TRBJ2-7; 8 nucleotides agree with TRBD1. This receptor was taken from a man between 18 and 35 years old in good health and CMV-seronegative. CDR3 coding DNA: TGCGCCAGCAGTGACCAGGGGGCTTTTCCCGAGCAGTACTTC. Amino acids: CASSDQGAFPEQYF.